A single sample is the source of the 28 T cell receptor beta chains below, sequenced in a study of PD-1 blockade in classical Hodgkin lymphoma. TCRdb keeps only in-frame clones here, not all; method: immunoSEQ multiplex PCR. The sample has fewer than 20,000 clones, around 78% seen once. Time point meaning: cycle 4 day 1 (C4D1), after less than 7 weeks of nivolumab. Patients all relapsed after autologous stem cell transplantation, and there was variation in brentuximab vedotin exposure. Magnetic negative selection purified CD4+ T cells from thawed PBMCs. Sample: CD4+ T cells from blood, taken before the fourth cycle of nivolumab. The receptor source for this set is a human donor with classical Hodgkin lymphoma.

The chain joins TRBV5-1 to TRBJ2-3; 8 bases line up with TRBD2. Germline lookup yields CDR1 SGHRS and CDR2 YFSETQ. The V gene end was trimmed by 3 bases and the J gene end by 5 bases; junction bases not matched to a gene: 8. The CDR3 has 15 residues. The CDR3 is CASSSRAGVRDTQYF. CDR3 nucleotide sequence: TGCGCCAGCAGCTCCAGAGCGGGAGTTAGAGATACGCAGTATTTT.

The chain links TRBV19 to TRBJ1-1, with 9 nucleotides matching TRBD1. The CDR3 runs 16 residues. The J segment lost 1 base and the V segment lost 7 bases, leaving 10 bases of the junction unmatched. Looked up from germline, CDR1 is LNHDA and CDR2 is SQIVND (reference sequence). Here the CDR3 DNA reads TGTGCCAGTACCCCACGCCGGGGACAGGGGAACACTGAAGCTTTCTTT. Translated, it gives CASTPRRGQGNTEAFF.

V is TRBV6-6 and J is TRBJ1-1; 12 bases line up with TRBD1. Germline V gene lookup returns CDR1 MNHNY and CDR2 SVGAGI (reference sequence). V lost 6 bases, J lost 4 bases, and 6 bases stayed unmatched. This CDR3 region has 15 residues. CDR3 sequence: CASRPPGQGATEAFF. The DNA for the CDR3 is TGTGCCAGCAGACCCCCGGGACAGGGGGCCACTGAAGCTTTCTTT.

V usage is TRBV21-1 and J usage is TRBJ2-7; the table's D call, TRBD2, has no DNA check behind it. TRBV21-1 is listed as a pseudogene. CDR3 size: 15 residues. The CDR3 here is CASSKGDYPPHEQYF. The CDR3 DNA sequence: TGTGCCAGCAGCAAAGGAGACTATCCCCCCCACGAGCAGTACTTC.

The chain combines TRBV19 with TRBJ2-2; a possible D gene is TRBD2 (6 bases). V gave up 2 bases and J gave up 1 base, with 8 bases separating them. The CDR3 has 15 amino acids. Germline lookup yields CDR1 LNHDA and CDR2 SQIVND (reference sequence). CDR3 DNA sequence: TGTGCCAGTAGTATACTCGGGGGGAACACCGGGGAGCTGTTTTTT. This translates into CASSILGGNTGELFF.

The chain couples TRBV6-1 to TRBJ2-1, with 14 bases fitting TRBD2. CDR3 size: 14 residues. Germline CDR1 MNHNS, CDR2 SASEGT. The V segment lost 6 bases and the J segment 10 bases; nucleotides outside the gene matches: 5. The CDR3 DNA reads as TGTGCCAGCAGGGGGACTAGCGGGAGTAGAGAGCAGTTCTTC. Translated: CASRGTSGSREQFF.

V and J are TRBV5-1 and TRBJ2-3; a weak D match, TRBD1 (5 bases). V lost 2 bases, J lost 7 bases, and 14 bases lay in between. Germline V CDR1 and CDR2: SGHRS, YFSETQ. This CDR3 region has 14 residues. In DNA, the CDR3 is TGCGCCAGCAGCTTAAGCGTCGGACAAAATACGCAGTATTTT. This gives the protein CASSLSVGQNTQYF.

The genes are TRBV9 and TRBJ2-7, with 9 bases fitting TRBD2. The CDR3 contains 15 residues. After removal of 0 bases from V and 5 bases from J, the junction contained 6 bases not matched to a gene. CDR1 is SGDLS, CDR2 YYNGEE, per germline. The CDR3 nucleotides are TGTGCCAGCAGCGTAGGGCTAGCGGGAATCAACGAGCAGTACTTC. Its translation is CASSVGLAGINEQYF.

The gene calls are TRBV7-9 and TRBJ2-7; D remains ambiguous. Trimming cost V 0 bases and J 7 bases, with 10 bases left between them. This CDR3 has 13 residues. Germline V gene sequence: CDR1 SEHNR, CDR2 FQNEAQ (reference sequence). The CDR3 loop reads CASSLAPLGEQYF. In nucleotides, the CDR3 is TGTGCCAGCAGCTTAGCGCCCCTTGGGGAGCAGTACTTC.

The rearrangement links TRBV10-3 to TRBJ2-3; 9 bases match TRBD2. The V and J ends lost 8 bases and 5 bases, in that order; junction bases with no gene match: 8. The CDR3 length is 14 residues. Germline V gene data show CDR1 as ENHRY and CDR2 as SYGVKD. DNA of the CDR3: TGTGCCATCGGTGGGGCGGGAGGGCTAGATACGCAGTATTTT. It codes for CAIGGAGGLDTQYF.

The CDR3, as DNA: TGTGCCAGCAGCTTACATGCGGGATCTCCCTACGAGCAGTACTTC. Translation gives CASSLHAGSPYEQYF. The chain employs TRBV7-9 and TRBJ2-7; tentatively, D is TRBD2 (6 bases). Germline-derived CDR1 and CDR2 are SEHNR and FQNEAQ (reference sequence). V was shortened by 2 bases and J by 2 bases, with 13 bases between the two germline ends. The CDR3 totals 15 residues.

The chain has TRBV30 and TRBJ1-5, with D perhaps matching TRBD1 (5 bases). V lost 5 bases, J lost 5 bases, and 16 bases lay in between. This CDR3 region has 14 residues. Germline V gives CDR1 GTSNPN, CDR2 SVGIG (reference sequence). CDR3 nucleotides: TGTGCCTGGGCTTATGGGTCGGGGGATCAGCCCCAGCATTTT. Residues: CAWAYGSGDQPQHF.

The sample holds a few counts of this clone. The chain is built from TRBV5-6 and TRBJ1-5, with 7 bases fitting TRBD1. The germline V gene has CDR1 SGHDT and CDR2 YYEEEE. With 3 bases clipped from V and 0 bases from J, the junction kept 6 bases outside the gene matches. CDR3 length: 16 residues. The CDR3 coding sequence is TGTGCCAGCAGCTCAGGGACAGCCCATAGCAATCAGCCCCAGCATTTT. It translates to CASSSGTAHSNQPQHF.

V is TRBV5-4 and J is TRBJ1-4; D not resolved. The CDR3 covers 15 residues. CDR1 and CDR2 (germline): SGHNT, YYREEE (reference sequence). Trimming removed 0 bases at V and 6 bases at J, with 12 bases between. CDR3 coding DNA: TGTGCCAGCAGCTTGGATCCATCCAGCTATGAAAAACTGTTTTTT. This gives the protein CASSLDPSSYEKLFF.

This chain joins TRBV30 and TRBJ1-2; possible D gene TRBD1, 6 bases. Between the trimmed V and J ends, which lost 3 bases and 6 bases, there was a span of 11 bases. The CDR3 consists of 12 residues. In germline, CDR1 is GTSNPN, CDR2 SVGIG (reference sequence). As DNA, the CDR3 is TGTGCCTGGAGCACAGGGTCTAATGGCTACACCTTC. Its translation: CAWSTGSNGYTF.

The chain recombines TRBV13 with TRBJ2-2; D unclear. V gave up 0 bases and J gave up 5 bases, with 4 bases separating them. The germline V gene has CDR1 PRHDT and CDR2 FYEKMQ (reference sequence). The CDR3 sequence is 13 residues long. CDR3 sequence reads: CASSLGGTGELFF. Written as DNA, the CDR3 is TGTGCCAGCAGCTTAGGGGGGACCGGGGAGCTGTTTTTT.

J is TRBJ1-2 and V is TRBV10-3, with 7 nucleotides matching TRBD1. Germline V gives CDR1 ENHRY, CDR2 SYGVKD. V was clipped by 8 bases and J by 4 bases; unmatched bases: 10. The length of the CDR3 is 14 residues. The CDR3 DNA sequence: TGTGCCATCTCTGAGGGGGCCTCTGGCTATGGCTACACCTTC. Encoded protein: CAISEGASGYGYTF.

A few counts support this clone. This chain uses TRBV5-6 with TRBJ2-3; 7 nucleotides align to TRBD2. This CDR3 spans 18 amino acids. Unmatched junction bases numbered 14, after V lost 4 bases and J lost 0 bases. CDR1 is SGHDT, CDR2 YYEEEE, per germline. CDR3 in DNA: TGTGCCAGCAGCCGATTGGCCGGGACTATCACTAGCACAGATACGCAGTATTTT. Translation gives CASSRLAGTITSTDTQYF.

The chain couples TRBV29-1 to TRBJ2-5; no definite D call. The J call is doubtful: the DNA matches TRBJ2-7 better. The CDR3 spans 11 residues. Per the germline V gene, CDR1 is SQVTM and CDR2 is ANQGSEA. The CDR3 loop is CSVGQAPEQYF. For the CDR3, the DNA is TGCAGCGTTGGTCAGGCGCCCGAGCAGTACTTC.

V gene TRBV10-3 combines with J gene TRBJ1-1; a weak D match, TRBD1 (6 bases). The ends were cut back, 0 bases at V and 7 bases at J, with 12 bases in the middle. CDR3 length: 14 residues. CDR1 and CDR2 (germline): ENHRY, SYGVKD. The CDR3 coding sequence is TGTGCCATCAGTGAGTCAGGGGGTAGATTTGAAGCTTTCTTT. Its protein is CAISESGGRFEAFF.

The V call is TRBV18, the J call TRBJ1-5; D may be TRBD1 (6 bases). V was shortened by 6 bases and J by 5 bases, with 17 bases between the two germline ends. The CDR3 loop spans 15 amino acids. CDR1 and CDR2 (germline): KGHSH, LQKENI. The CDR3, as DNA: TGTGCCAGCTCGGAAACCGGGACACCCTATCAGCCCCAGCATTTT. Translated, it gives CASSETGTPYQPQHF. The full variable domain, in which reference TRBV18 and TRBJ1-5 provide the parts outside the CDR3, is NAGVMQNPRHLVRRRGQEARLRCSPMKGHSHVYWYRQLPEEGLKFMVYLQKENIIDESGMPKERFSAEFPKEGPSILRIQQVVRGDSAAYFCASSETGTPYQPQHFGDGTRLSIL.

The chain combines TRBV6-5 with TRBJ2-5; TRBD1 aligns across 8 bases. Germline CDR1 MNHEY, CDR2 SVGAGI. V shed 6 bases and J 4 bases; nucleotides not matched to a gene: 10. The CDR3 totals 15 residues. CDR3 nucleotides: TGTGCCAGCAGGCCCCCTCAGGGGGCGAGAGAGACCCAGTACTTC. Protein product: CASRPPQGARETQYF.

The genes are TRBV5-1 and TRBJ2-5; unclear D gene. V was clipped by 0 bases and J by 4 bases, with 7 bases between them. The CDR3 extends over 13 amino acids. The germline gives CDR1 SGHRS, CDR2 YFSETQ. CDR3 sequence reads: CASSLGAPETQYF. DNA for the CDR3: TGCGCCAGCAGCTTGGGGGCTCCAGAGACCCAGTACTTC.

This clone was detected once. The V and J genes are TRBV4-1 and TRBJ2-5, with D possibly being TRBD2 (5 bases). V lost 3 bases to trimming and J lost 4 bases, with 12 bases between them. CDR3 size: 14 residues. In germline, CDR1 is MGHRA, CDR2 YSYEKL. CDR3 region: CASSQRDPGETQYF. In DNA, the CDR3 is TGCGCCAGCAGCCAGAGGGATCCGGGAGAGACCCAGTACTTC.

This clone was seen more than once but under ten times. The rearrangement links TRBV2 to TRBJ1-5, with D tentatively TRBD1 (6 bases). Germline V gene lookup returns CDR1 SNHLY and CDR2 FYNNEI. There are 13 residues in the CDR3. Trimming took 7 bases from V and 6 from J, leaving 13 bases between them. The CDR3 region has the DNA TGTGCCAGCACTCCTCGGGACACTCAGCCCCAGCATTTT. This gives the protein CASTPRDTQPQHF.

The chain has TRBV19 and TRBJ2-3, with 9 bases identical to TRBD1. CDR1 is LNHDA, CDR2 SQIVND, per germline (reference sequence). The CDR3 runs 13 residues. J gave up 1 base and V 9 bases, and 2 bases lay outside the gene matches. The CDR3 here is CASRDRGTDTQYF. For the CDR3, the DNA is TGTGCCAGCAGGGACAGGGGCACAGATACGCAGTATTTT.

This clone was seen just once. This chain connects TRBV19 to TRBJ2-1; 8 bases line up with TRBD2. Germline trimming cut 7 bases from V and 8 bases from J; bases unmatched to any gene: 10. The CDR3 length is 14 residues. Germline V gene lookup returns CDR1 LNHDA and CDR2 SQIVND (reference sequence). CDR3 in amino acids: CASTRGSGTYEQFF. The CDR3 DNA reads as TGTGCCAGTACTCGAGGTAGCGGGACCTATGAGCAGTTCTTC. Together with reference TRBV19 and TRBJ2-1, the CDR3 gives the full variable domain: DGGITQSPKYLFRKEGQNVTLSCEQNLNHDAMYWYRQDPGQGLRLIYYSQIVNDFQKGDIAEGYSVSREKKESFPLTVTSAQKNPTAFYLCASTRGSGTYEQFFGPGTRLTVL.

CDR3 residues: CASGRQGQETQYF. The DNA for the CDR3 is TGTGCCAGCGGACGCCAGGGCCAAGAGACCCAGTACTTC. J is TRBJ2-5 and V is TRBV27, with D maybe TRBD1 (5 bases). The V and J ends lost 8 bases and 1 base respectively, with 11 bases between them. The CDR3 has 13 residues. CDR1 MNHEY and CDR2 SMNVEV come from the germline V gene (reference sequence).